This TCR beta chain was sequenced during a study of cytomegalovirus exposure and HLA in healthy donors. Study observations and caveats: In terms of immune exposure information, only CMV serostatus was available. The authors assumed roughly uniform sequencing depth across donors for presence/absence analyses.

Germline CDR1 is LGHNA and CDR2 is YNFKEQ. This CDR3 has 16 amino acids. The ends were cut back, 4 bases at V and 1 base at J, with 15 bases in the middle. Use of 60 Vbeta and 13 Jbeta primers characterized the PCR. Original analysis: Per a later analysis, the number of unique TCR beta chains was approximately 80 million, of which roughly 11 million were shared. The method was immunoSEQ multiplex PCR; TCRdb's version includes in-frame clones alone and lacks a portion of them. D and trimming come from the DNA, and the V and J calls and clone size come from that table. The sample includes around 150,000 clones, approximately 77% of them seen just once. As for this clone: Its specificity is unknown.

The TCR originated in a male donor in good health and CMV-seropositive. Sequencing was done on a sample of PBMCs. This chain links TRBV4-2 with TRBJ2-3, with D perhaps matching TRBD2 (5 bases). CDR3 region: CASSPLAPEGTDTQYF. Written as DNA, the CDR3 is TGTGCCAGCAGCCCTCTGGCGCCGGAGGGCACAGATACGCAGTATTTT.